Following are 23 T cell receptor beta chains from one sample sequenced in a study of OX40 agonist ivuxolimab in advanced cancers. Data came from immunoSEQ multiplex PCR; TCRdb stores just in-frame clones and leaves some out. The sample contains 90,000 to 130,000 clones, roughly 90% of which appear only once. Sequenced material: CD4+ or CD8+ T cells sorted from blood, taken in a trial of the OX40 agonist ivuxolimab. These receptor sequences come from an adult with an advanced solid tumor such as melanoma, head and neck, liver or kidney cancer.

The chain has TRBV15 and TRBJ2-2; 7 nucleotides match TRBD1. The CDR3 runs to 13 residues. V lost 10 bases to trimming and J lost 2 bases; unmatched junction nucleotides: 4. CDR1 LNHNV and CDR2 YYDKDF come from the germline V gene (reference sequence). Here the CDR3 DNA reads TGTGCCATCCGGGACAGAAACACCGGGGAGCTGTTTTTT. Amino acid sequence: CAIRDRNTGELFF.

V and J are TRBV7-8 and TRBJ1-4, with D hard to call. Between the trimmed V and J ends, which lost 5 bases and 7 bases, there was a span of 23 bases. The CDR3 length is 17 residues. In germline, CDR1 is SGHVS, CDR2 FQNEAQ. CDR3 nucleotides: TGTGCCAGCAGCCCCACCGGGATCTCGTGGGCCCCTGAAAAACTGTTTTTT. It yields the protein CASSPTGISWAPEKLFF. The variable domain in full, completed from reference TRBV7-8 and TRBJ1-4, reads GAGVSQSPRYKVAKRGQDVALRCDPISGHVSLFWYQQALGQGPEFLTYFQNEAQLDKSGLPSDRFFAERPEGSVSTLKIQRTQQEDSAVYLCASSPTGISWAPEKLFFGSGTQLSVL.

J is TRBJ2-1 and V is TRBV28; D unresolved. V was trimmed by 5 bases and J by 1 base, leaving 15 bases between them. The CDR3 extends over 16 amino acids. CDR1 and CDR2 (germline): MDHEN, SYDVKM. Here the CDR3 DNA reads TGTGCCAGCAGTCAAGCAGGCGGAGTTTCCTACAATGAGCAGTTCTTC. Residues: CASSQAGGVSYNEQFF. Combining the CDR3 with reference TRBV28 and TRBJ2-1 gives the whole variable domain DVKVTQSSRYLVKRTGEKVFLECVQDMDHENMFWYRQDPGLGLRLIYFSYDVKMKEKGDIPEGYSVSREKKERFSLILESASTNQTSMYLCASSQAGGVSYNEQFFGPGTRLTVL.

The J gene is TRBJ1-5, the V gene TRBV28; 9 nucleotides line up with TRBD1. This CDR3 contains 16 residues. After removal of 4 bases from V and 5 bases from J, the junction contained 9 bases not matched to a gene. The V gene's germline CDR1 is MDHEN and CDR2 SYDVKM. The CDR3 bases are TGTGCCAGCAGTTCCCCCCGGACAGGGGTTCATCAGCCCCAGCATTTT. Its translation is CASSSPRTGVHQPQHF.

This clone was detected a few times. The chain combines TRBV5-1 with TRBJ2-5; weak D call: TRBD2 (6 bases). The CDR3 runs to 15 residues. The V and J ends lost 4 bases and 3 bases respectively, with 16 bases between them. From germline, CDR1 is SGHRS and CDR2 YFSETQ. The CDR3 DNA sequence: TGCGCCAGCAGCAGAGGTCCGCGCGGGGAAGAGACCCAGTACTTC. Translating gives CASSRGPRGEETQYF. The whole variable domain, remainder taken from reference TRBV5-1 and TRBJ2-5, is KAGVTQTPRYLIKTRGQQVTLSCSPISGHRSVSWYQQTPGQGLQFLFEYFSETQRNKGNFPGRFSGRQFSNSRSEMNVSTLELGDSALYLCASSRGPRGEETQYFGPGTRLLVL.

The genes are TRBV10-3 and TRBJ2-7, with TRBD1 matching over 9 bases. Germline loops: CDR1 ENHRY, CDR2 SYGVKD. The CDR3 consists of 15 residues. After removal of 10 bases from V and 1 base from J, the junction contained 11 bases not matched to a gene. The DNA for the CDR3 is TGTGCCACCCGCATGCCGGGACAGGGATCCTACGAGCAGTACTTC. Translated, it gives CATRMPGQGSYEQYF.

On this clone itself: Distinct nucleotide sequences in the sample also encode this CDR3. The CDR3: CASSLTGGDGYTF. The DNA for the CDR3 is TGTGCCAGCAGCCTGACAGGGGGCGATGGCTACACCTTC. This sequence joins TRBV5-4 and TRBJ1-2; 10 positions agree with TRBD1. This CDR3 has 13 residues. Germline V gene data show CDR1 as SGHNT and CDR2 as YYREEE (reference sequence). The V segment lost 4 bases and the J segment 6 bases; nucleotides outside the gene matches: 3.

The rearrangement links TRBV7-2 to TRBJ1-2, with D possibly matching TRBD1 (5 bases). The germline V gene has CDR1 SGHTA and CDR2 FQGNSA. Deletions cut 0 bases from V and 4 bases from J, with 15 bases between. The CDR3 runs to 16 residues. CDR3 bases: TGTGCCAGCAGCTTAGCGGCAACAGGCGAGGCCTATGGCTACACCTTC. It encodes CASSLAATGEAYGYTF. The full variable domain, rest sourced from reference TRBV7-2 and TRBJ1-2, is GAGVSQSPSNKVTEKGKDVELRCDPISGHTALYWYRQSLGQGLEFLIYFQGNSAPDKSGLPSDRFSAERTGGSVSTLTIQRTQQEDSAVYLCASSLAATGEAYGYTFGSGTRLTVV.

Here the CDR3 reads CASSNPGGASYEQYF. In nucleotides, the CDR3 is TGTGCCAGCAGCAACCCCGGGGGGGCCTCCTACGAGCAGTACTTC. The V gene is TRBV11-2, the J gene TRBJ2-7, with 8 bases fitting TRBD2. V was pared by 5 bases and J by 0 bases, with 6 bases of the junction left unmatched. Germline V CDR1 and CDR2: SGHAT, FQNNGV. The CDR3 has 15 residues.

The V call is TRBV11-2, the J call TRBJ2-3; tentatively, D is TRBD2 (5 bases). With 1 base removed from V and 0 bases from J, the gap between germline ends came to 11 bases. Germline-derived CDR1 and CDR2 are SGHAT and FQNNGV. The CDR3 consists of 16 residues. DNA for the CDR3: TGTGCCAGCAGCTTAGTGCGGGCGCTCAGCACAGATACGCAGTATTTT. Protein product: CASSLVRALSTDTQYF.

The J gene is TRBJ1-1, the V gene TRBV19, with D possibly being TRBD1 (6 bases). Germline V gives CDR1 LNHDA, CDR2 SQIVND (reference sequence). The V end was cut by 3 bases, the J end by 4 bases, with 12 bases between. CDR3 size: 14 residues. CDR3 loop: CASSMSGGLTEAFF. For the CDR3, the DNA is TGTGCCAGTAGTATGTCCGGGGGGCTCACTGAAGCTTTCTTT.

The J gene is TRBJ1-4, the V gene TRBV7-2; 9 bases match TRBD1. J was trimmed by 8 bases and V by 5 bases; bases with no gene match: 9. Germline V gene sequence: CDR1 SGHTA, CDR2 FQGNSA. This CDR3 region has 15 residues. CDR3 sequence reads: CASSVWGQGGEKLFF. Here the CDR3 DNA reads TGTGCCAGCAGCGTATGGGGACAGGGAGGGGAAAAACTGTTTTTT.

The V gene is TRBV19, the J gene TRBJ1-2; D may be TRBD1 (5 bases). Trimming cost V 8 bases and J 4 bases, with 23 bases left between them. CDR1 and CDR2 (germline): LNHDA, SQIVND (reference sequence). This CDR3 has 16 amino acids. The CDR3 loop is CASAAPGLPAGYGYTF. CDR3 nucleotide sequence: TGTGCCAGTGCCGCCCCAGGGCTTCCGGCGGGCTATGGCTACACCTTC.

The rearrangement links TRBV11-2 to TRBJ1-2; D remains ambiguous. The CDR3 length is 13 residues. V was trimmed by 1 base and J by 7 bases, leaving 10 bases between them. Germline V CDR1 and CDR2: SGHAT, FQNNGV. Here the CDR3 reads CASSLGRLGGYTF. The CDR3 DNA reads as TGTGCCAGCAGCTTAGGACGGCTTGGTGGCTACACCTTC.

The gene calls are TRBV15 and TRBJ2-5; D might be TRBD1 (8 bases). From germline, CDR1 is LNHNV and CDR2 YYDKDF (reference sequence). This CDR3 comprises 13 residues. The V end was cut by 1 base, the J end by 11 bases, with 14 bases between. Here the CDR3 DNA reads TGTGCCACCAGCAGAGGACAGGGGCGGGAGCAGTACTTC. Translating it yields CATSRGQGREQYF.

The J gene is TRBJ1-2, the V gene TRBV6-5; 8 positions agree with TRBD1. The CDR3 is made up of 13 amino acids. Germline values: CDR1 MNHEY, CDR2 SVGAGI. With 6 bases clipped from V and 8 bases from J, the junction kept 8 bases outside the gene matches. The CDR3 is CASRNTQGDGYTF. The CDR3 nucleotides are TGTGCCAGCAGAAACACACAGGGGGACGGCTACACCTTC.

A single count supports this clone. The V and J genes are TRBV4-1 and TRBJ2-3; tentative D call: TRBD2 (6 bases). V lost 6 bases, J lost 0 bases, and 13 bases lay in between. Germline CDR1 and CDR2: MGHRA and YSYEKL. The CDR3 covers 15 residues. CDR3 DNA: TGCGCCAGCAGATGGAGGGGAACGAGCACAGATACGCAGTATTTT. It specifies CASRWRGTSTDTQYF.

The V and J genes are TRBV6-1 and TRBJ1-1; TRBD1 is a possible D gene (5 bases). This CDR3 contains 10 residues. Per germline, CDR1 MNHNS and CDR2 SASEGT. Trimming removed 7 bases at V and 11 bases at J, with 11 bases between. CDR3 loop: CASTGRVAFF. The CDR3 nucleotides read TGTGCCAGCACAGGGCGGGTGGCTTTCTTT.

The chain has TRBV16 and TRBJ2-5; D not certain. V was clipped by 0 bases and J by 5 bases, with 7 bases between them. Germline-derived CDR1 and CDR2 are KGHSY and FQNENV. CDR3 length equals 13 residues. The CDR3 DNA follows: TGTGCCAGCAGCCAATCATATCTGGAGACCCAGTACTTC. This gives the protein CASSQSYLETQYF.

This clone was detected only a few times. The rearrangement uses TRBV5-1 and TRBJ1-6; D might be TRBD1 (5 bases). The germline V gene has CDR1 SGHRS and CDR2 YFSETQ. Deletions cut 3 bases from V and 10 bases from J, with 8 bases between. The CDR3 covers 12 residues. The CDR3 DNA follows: TGCGCCAGCAGCTACGGGACCTCACCCCTCCACTTT. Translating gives CASSYGTSPLHF.

The CDR3 spells CATSRGAKNTEAFF. The CDR3 nucleotides read TGTGCCACCAGCAGAGGGGCCAAGAACACTGAAGCTTTCTTT. The V and J genes are TRBV15 and TRBJ1-1; no clear D. With 1 base removed from V and 1 base from J, the gap between germline ends came to 7 bases. The CDR3 totals 14 residues. CDR1 is LNHNV and CDR2 is YYDKDF in the germline V gene (reference sequence).

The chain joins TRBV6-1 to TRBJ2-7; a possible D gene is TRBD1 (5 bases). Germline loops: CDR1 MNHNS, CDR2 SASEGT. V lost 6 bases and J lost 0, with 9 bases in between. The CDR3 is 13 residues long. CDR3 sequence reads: CASSPTVSYEQYF. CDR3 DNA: TGTGCCAGCAGCCCGACAGTCTCCTACGAGCAGTACTTC.

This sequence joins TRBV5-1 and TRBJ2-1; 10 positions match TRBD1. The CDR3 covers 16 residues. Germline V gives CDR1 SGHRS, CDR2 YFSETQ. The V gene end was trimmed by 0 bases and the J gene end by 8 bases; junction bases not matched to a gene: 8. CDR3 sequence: CASSLETGTGAHEQFF. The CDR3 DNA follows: TGCGCCAGCAGCTTGGAAACCGGGACAGGGGCTCATGAGCAGTTCTTC.